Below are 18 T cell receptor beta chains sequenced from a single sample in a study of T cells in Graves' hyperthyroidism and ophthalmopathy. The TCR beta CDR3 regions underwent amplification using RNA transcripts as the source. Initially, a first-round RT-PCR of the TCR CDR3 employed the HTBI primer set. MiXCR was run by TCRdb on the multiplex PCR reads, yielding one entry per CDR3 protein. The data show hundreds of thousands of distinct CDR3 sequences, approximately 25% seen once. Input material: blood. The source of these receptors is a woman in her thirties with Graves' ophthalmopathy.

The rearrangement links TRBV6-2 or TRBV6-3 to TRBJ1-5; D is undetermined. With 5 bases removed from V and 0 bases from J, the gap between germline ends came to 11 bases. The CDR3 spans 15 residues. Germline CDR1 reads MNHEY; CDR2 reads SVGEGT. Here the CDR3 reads CASSLQQFSNQPQHF. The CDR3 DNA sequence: TGTGCCAGCAGTCTCCAACAGTTTAGCAATCAGCCCCAGCATTTT.

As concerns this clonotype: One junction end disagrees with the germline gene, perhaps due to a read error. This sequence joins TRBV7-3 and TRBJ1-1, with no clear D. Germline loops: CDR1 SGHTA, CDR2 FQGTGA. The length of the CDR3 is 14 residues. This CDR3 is CASSLGLPNTEACF. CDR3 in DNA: TGTGCCAGCAGCTTAGGGCTGCCGAACACTGAAGCTTGCTTT.

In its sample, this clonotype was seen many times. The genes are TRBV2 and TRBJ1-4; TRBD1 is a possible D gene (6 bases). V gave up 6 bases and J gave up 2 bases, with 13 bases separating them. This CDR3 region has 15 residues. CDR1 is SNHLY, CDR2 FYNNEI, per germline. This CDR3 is CASRGDRSTNEKLFF. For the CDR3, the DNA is TGTGCCAGCAGGGGCGACAGGAGCACTAATGAAAAACTGTTTTTT.

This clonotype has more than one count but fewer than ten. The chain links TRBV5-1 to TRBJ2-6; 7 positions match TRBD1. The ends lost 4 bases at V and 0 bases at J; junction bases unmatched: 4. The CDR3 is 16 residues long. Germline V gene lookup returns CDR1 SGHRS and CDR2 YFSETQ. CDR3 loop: CASSGDSSSGANVLTF. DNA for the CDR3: TGCGCCAGCAGCGGGGACAGCAGCTCTGGGGCCAACGTCCTGACTTTC.

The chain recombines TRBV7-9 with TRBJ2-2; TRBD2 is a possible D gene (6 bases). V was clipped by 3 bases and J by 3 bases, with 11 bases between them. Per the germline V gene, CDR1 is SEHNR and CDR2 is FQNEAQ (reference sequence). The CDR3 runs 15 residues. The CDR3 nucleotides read TGTGCCAGCAGCTTCCTAGCGTCGGACACCGGGGAGCTGTTTTTT. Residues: CASSFLASDTGELFF.

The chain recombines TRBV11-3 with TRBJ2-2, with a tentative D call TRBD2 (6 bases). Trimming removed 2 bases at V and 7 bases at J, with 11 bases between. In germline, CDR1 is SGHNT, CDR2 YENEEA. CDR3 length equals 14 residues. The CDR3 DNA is TGTGCCAGCAGCTTATCCGGGAGTGGCGGGGAGCTGTTTTTT. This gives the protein CASSLSGSGGELFF.

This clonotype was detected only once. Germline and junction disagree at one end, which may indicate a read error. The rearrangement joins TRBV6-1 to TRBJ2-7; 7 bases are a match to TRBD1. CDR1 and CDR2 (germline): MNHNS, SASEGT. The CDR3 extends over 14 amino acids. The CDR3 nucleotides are TGTGCCAGCCAAAATGGGGGACAGATGTACGAGCAGTGCTTC. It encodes CASQNGGQMYEQCF.

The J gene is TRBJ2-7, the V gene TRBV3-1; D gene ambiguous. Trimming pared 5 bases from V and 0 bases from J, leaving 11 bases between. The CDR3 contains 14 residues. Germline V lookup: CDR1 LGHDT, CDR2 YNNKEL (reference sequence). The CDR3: CASSGHLSSYEQYF. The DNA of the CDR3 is TGTGCCAGCAGCGGGCACCTAAGCTCCTACGAGCAGTACTTC.

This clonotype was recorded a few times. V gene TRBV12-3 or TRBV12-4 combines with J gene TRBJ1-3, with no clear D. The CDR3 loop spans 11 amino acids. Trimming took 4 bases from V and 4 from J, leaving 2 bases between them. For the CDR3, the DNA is TGTGCCAGCAGTTGGGGAAACACCATATATTTT. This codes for CASSWGNTIYF.

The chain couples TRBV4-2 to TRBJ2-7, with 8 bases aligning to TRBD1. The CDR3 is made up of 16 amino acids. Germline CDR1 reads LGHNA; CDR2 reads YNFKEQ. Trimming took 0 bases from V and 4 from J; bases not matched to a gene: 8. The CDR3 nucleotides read TGTGCCAGCAGCCAAGACGACAGGGGTGGAAAATACGAGCAGTACTTC. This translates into CASSQDDRGGKYEQYF.

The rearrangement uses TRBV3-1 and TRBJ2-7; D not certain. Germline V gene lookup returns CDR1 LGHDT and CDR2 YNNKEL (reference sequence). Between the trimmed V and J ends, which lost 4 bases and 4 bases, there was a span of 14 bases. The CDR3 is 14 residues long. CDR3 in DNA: TGTGCCAGCAGCCTGAACAGCTATCCTTACGAGCAGTACTTC. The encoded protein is CASSLNSYPYEQYF.

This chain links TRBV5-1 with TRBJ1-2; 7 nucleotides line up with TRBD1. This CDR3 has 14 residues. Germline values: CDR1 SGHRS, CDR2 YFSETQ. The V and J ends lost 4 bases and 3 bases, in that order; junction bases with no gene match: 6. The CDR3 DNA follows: TGCGCCAGCAGCCCCGGAGGGGGCCACTATGGCTACACCTTC. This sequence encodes CASSPGGGHYGYTF.

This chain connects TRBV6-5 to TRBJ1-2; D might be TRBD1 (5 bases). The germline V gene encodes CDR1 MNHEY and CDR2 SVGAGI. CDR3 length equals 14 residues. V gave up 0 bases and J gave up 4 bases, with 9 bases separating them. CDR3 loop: CASSYSRGPYGYTF. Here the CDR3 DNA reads TGTGCCAGCAGTTACTCTCGGGGCCCCTATGGCTACACCTTC.

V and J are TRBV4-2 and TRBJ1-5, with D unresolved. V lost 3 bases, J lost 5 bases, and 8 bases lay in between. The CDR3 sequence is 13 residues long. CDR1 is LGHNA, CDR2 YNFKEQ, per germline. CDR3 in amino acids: CASSHDPDQPQHF. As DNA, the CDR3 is TGTGCCAGCAGCCACGACCCCGATCAGCCCCAGCATTTT.

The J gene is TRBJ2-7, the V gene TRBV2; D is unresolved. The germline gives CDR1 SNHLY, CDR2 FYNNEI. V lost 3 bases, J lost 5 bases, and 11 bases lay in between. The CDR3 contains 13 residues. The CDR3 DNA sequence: TGTGCCAGCAGTGACGGCGTTCGGGACGAGCAGTACTTC. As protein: CASSDGVRDEQYF.

CDR3 nucleotide sequence: TGTGCCAGCAGCGGGGGACAGGGAAATTCACCCCTCCACTTT. Its protein is CASSGGQGNSPLHF. The chain joins TRBV12-3 or TRBV12-4 to TRBJ1-6, with 9 bases lining up with TRBD1. Losses at the gene ends were 6 bases for V and 7 bases for J; bases not matched to a gene: 4. The CDR3 length is 14 residues.

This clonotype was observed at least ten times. The CDR3 nucleotides are TGTGCCGGTAACAGAACCTCTAACTATGGCTACACCTTC. It specifies CAGNRTSNYGYTF. This chain joins TRBV30 and TRBJ1-2; no clear D. Trimming left V 8 bases short and J 0 bases short, with 13 bases between. Germline V gene lookup returns CDR1 GTSNPN and CDR2 SVGIG (reference sequence). The CDR3 has 13 residues.

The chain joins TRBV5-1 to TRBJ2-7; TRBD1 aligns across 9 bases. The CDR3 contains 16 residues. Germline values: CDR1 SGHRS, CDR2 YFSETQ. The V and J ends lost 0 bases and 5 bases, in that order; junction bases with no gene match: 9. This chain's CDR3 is CASSLEFDRGFDEQYF. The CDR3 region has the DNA TGCGCCAGCAGCTTGGAATTCGACAGGGGGTTCGACGAGCAGTACTTC.